One sample yielded the 19 T cell receptor beta chains listed below, sequenced in a study of blood T cell repertoires in COVID-19. Clones were sequenced by immunoSEQ multiplex PCR, and TCRdb holds only the in-frame ones, with some missing. This sample carries about 210,000 clones, 81% of them seen once, and the ten largest clones take around 8.9%. The source material was PBMCs or T cells enriched from blood (not recorded which). The origin of the receptors is a woman aged 50 to 60 with acute COVID-19.

This clone came up a few times. The same CDR3 also results from other DNA sequences found in this sample. The gene calls are TRBV20-1 and TRBJ1-1, with D unclear. The germline V gene encodes CDR1 DFQATT and CDR2 SNEGSKA (reference sequence). Trimming removed 5 bases from V and 1 base from J, with 5 bases in between. The CDR3 contains 11 residues. CDR3 bases: TGCAGTGCTTACAAGAACACTGAAGCTTTCTTT. Translation: CSAYKNTEAFF.

V is TRBV29-1 and J is TRBJ1-2; 7 bases are shared with TRBD1. CDR3 size: 16 residues. V lost 4 bases and J lost 4; bases outside the gene matches: 15. Germline CDR1 reads SQVTM; CDR2 reads ANQGSEA. CDR3 sequence reads: CSVGANLRGPSYGYTF. The CDR3 DNA is TGCAGCGTTGGAGCTAATCTGAGGGGGCCAAGCTATGGCTACACCTTC.

The chain has TRBV18 and TRBJ1-4, with 7 nucleotides matching TRBD1. The CDR3 loop spans 15 amino acids. Per the germline V gene, CDR1 is KGHSH and CDR2 is LQKENI. J gave up 7 bases and V 0 bases, and 5 bases lay outside the gene matches. CDR3 loop: CASSPPQGGSEKLFF. In nucleotides, the CDR3 is TGTGCCAGCTCACCACCCCAGGGGGGCAGTGAAAAACTGTTTTTT.

The chain carries TRBV5-1 and TRBJ1-1, with a weak D call TRBD1 (5 bases). This CDR3 has 14 residues. V was pared by 3 bases and J by 0 bases, with 9 bases between. CDR1 and CDR2 from the germline V gene are SGHRS and YFSETQ. The CDR3 loop reads CASSSPGMNTEAFF. CDR3 nucleotides: TGCGCCAGCAGCTCCCCAGGGATGAACACTGAAGCTTTCTTT.

The chain is built from TRBV12-5 and TRBJ2-7, with D maybe TRBD1 (6 bases). Germline V gene data show CDR1 as LGHNT and CDR2 as FRNRAP. The CDR3 is 14 residues long. Trimming took off 4 bases at V and 0 bases at J, with 10 bases between the two ends. CDR3 sequence (DNA): TGTGCTAGTGGTTCGGACAGTAGCTCCTACGAGCAGTACTTC. Amino acid sequence: CASGSDSSSYEQYF.

This clone was counted once. The rearrangement links TRBV18 to TRBJ2-1, with 7 positions matching TRBD1. The CDR3 loop spans 14 amino acids. The V segment lost 1 base and the J segment 7 bases; nucleotides outside the gene matches: 4. CDR1 and CDR2 (germline): KGHSH, LQKENI. The CDR3 loop reads CASSPQGAVNEQFF. The CDR3 bases are TGTGCCAGCTCACCACAGGGGGCGGTGAATGAGCAGTTCTTC.

The chain carries TRBV6-9 and TRBJ2-7, with D perhaps TRBD1 (5 bases). With 6 bases removed from V and 4 bases from J, the gap between germline ends came to 13 bases. This CDR3 comprises 13 residues. CDR1 MNHGY and CDR2 SVAAGI come from the germline V gene. Written as DNA, the CDR3 is TGTGCCAGCAGCCGTCCAGGGATATACGAGCAGTACTTC. Its protein is CASSRPGIYEQYF.

The genes are TRBV5-1 and TRBJ2-1; D is unresolved. In germline, CDR1 is SGHRS, CDR2 YFSETQ. Trimming removed 0 bases from V and 6 bases from J, with 13 bases in between. This CDR3 has 15 amino acids. The CDR3 loop is CASSLVAVSSNEQFF. CDR3 sequence (DNA): TGCGCCAGCAGCTTGGTGGCAGTAAGTTCCAATGAGCAGTTCTTC.

The chain has TRBV28 and TRBJ1-4; TRBD1 aligns across 10 bases. CDR3 length: 15 residues. Germline lookup yields CDR1 MDHEN and CDR2 SYDVKM. The junction had 7 bases not matched to a gene; V was cut back by 5 bases and J by 7 bases. This CDR3 is CASSISGQGFEKLFF. The CDR3, as DNA: TGTGCCAGCAGTATATCGGGACAGGGGTTTGAAAAACTGTTTTTT.

The chain has TRBV7-2 and TRBJ2-5; 11 bases map to TRBD2. Germline V lookup: CDR1 SGHTA, CDR2 FQGNSA. V lost 7 bases to trimming and J lost 1 base; unmatched junction nucleotides: 8. This CDR3 region has 16 residues. DNA of the CDR3: TGTGCCAGCACAACCCTAGCGGGGGGCAGCCAAGAGACCCAGTACTTC. Its translation is CASTTLAGGSQETQYF.

The chain uses TRBV25-1 and TRBJ1-4; 10 positions match TRBD1. CDR1 is MGHDK and CDR2 is SYGVNS in the germline V gene. The CDR3 is 14 residues long. The junction had 2 bases not matched to a gene; V was cut back by 8 bases and J by 2 bases. The CDR3 coding sequence is TGTGCCAGCCGGACAGGGGGTACTAATGAAAAACTGTTTTTT. The encoded protein is CASRTGGTNEKLFF.

The rearrangement links TRBV28 to TRBJ1-4, with TRBD1 as a possible D gene (6 bases). Germline CDR1 is MDHEN and CDR2 is SYDVKM. Trimming pared 6 bases from V and 0 bases from J, leaving 17 bases between. The CDR3 loop spans 17 amino acids. The CDR3 sequence: CASRRGTWGATNEKLFF. The DNA for the CDR3 is TGTGCCAGCAGGAGGGGGACGTGGGGTGCAACTAATGAAAAACTGTTTTTT. The full variable domain, in which reference TRBV28 and TRBJ1-4 provide the parts outside the CDR3, is DVKVTQSSRYLVKRTGEKVFLECVQDMDHENMFWYRQDPGLGLRLIYFSYDVKMKEKGDIPEGYSVSREKKERFSLILESASTNQTSMYLCASRRGTWGATNEKLFFGSGTQLSVL.

The chain carries TRBV11-3 and TRBJ2-5, with D possibly matching TRBD1 (7 bases). The CDR3 has 14 amino acids. Germline assignment: CDR1 SGHNT and CDR2 YENEEA. Trimming left V 5 bases short and J 0 bases short, with 10 bases between. DNA for the CDR3: TGTGCCAGCAGCGCGGGGACAGACCAAGAGACCCAGTACTTC. Encoded protein: CASSAGTDQETQYF.

This chain connects TRBV6-4 to TRBJ2-3, with 9 bases identical to TRBD2. This CDR3 is built from 10 residues. Looked up from germline, CDR1 is MRHNA and CDR2 is SNTAGT. The CDR3 DNA sequence: TGTGCGGACGCGGGGGGGCCGCAGTATTTT. Translating gives CADAGGPQYF.

The chain couples TRBV4-3 to TRBJ2-5; TRBD1 matches at 10 bases. The germline V gene has CDR1 LGHNA and CDR2 YSLEER. Unmatched junction bases numbered 2, after V lost 4 bases and J lost 3 bases. This CDR3 contains 14 residues. The CDR3 sequence: CASSRGTGEETQYF. CDR3 nucleotides: TGCGCCAGCAGCCGCGGGACAGGGGAAGAGACCCAGTACTTC.

The J gene is TRBJ2-1, the V gene TRBV28, with a weak D call TRBD1 (5 bases). This CDR3 region has 14 residues. V was shortened by 0 bases and J by 8 bases, with 11 bases between the two germline ends. Germline lookup yields CDR1 MDHEN and CDR2 SYDVKM. CDR3: CASSLWQGRHEQFF. In DNA form, the CDR3 reads TGTGCCAGCAGTTTATGGCAGGGTCGGCATGAGCAGTTCTTC.

V and J are TRBV7-8 and TRBJ2-6; D is possibly TRBD1 (8 bases). The CDR3 has 23 amino acids. Germline CDR1 reads SGHVS; CDR2 reads FQNEAQ. Trimming left V 5 bases short and J 0 bases short, with 32 bases between. CDR3 residues: CASSHPGQGASGEGFSGANVLTF. The CDR3 DNA follows: TGTGCCAGCAGCCACCCAGGTCAGGGGGCTAGCGGAGAGGGTTTCTCTGGGGCCAACGTCCTGACTTTC.

This chain connects TRBV27 to TRBJ2-5; 10 nucleotides match TRBD2. There are 17 residues in the CDR3. Trimming took 2 bases from V and 2 from J; bases not matched to a gene: 8. The germline V gene encodes CDR1 MNHEY and CDR2 SMNVEV (reference sequence). The CDR3, as DNA: TGTGCCAGCAGTTTAATGGCAAGGACTAGCGGACAAGAGACCCAGTACTTC. Translation: CASSLMARTSGQETQYF.

The rearrangement uses TRBV29-1 and TRBJ2-3, with 7 bases that match TRBD2. J was trimmed by 6 bases and V by 2 bases; bases with no gene match: 8. CDR3 length equals 14 residues. CDR1 SQVTM and CDR2 ANQGSEA come from the germline V gene. DNA for the CDR3: TGCAGCGTTGAATTTAGCGGGCGATTCGATACGCAGTATTTT. Its protein product is CSVEFSGRFDTQYF.